This passage covers 28 T cell receptor beta chains from one sample sequenced in a study of shared clonotypes between healthy human individuals. Sequenced by immunoSEQ multiplex PCR; TCRdb stores in-frame clones only, minus some. The sample includes 2 million to 2.5 million clones, about 90% of them seen just once. The sequenced material came from naive CD4+ T cells from PBMCs. The subset: CD45RA+ positively selected. The receptors come from a young man in good health. Some clones in this sample may be carry-over from other donors' samples.

This chain uses TRBV5-6 with TRBJ1-1; 7 positions agree with TRBD1. The J segment lost 1 base and the V segment lost 0 bases, leaving 6 bases of the junction unmatched. The germline V gene has CDR1 SGHDT and CDR2 YYEEEE. The CDR3 runs 16 residues. CDR3 sequence reads: CASSLARGGWNTEAFF. The CDR3 nucleotides read TGTGCCAGCAGCTTGGCCAGGGGGGGCTGGAACACTGAAGCTTTCTTT.

V and J are TRBV20-1 and TRBJ2-5; D remains unclear. Trimming shortened V by 8 bases and J by 3 bases, and 10 bases separated the two germline ends. There are 11 residues in the CDR3. CDR1 DFQATT and CDR2 SNEGSKA come from the germline V gene (reference sequence). The CDR3 DNA sequence: TGCAGTCTCCGGCTCGAAGAGACCCAGTACTTC. This translates into CSLRLEETQYF.

The V gene is TRBV10-2, the J gene TRBJ2-3; D is ambiguous. The CDR3 is 14 residues long. V dropped 3 bases and J dropped 1 base, with 8 bases sitting between them. Germline V lookup: CDR1 WSHSY, CDR2 SAAADI. Written as DNA, the CDR3 is TGCGCCAGCAGTGACCGGCTAGGCACAGATACGCAGTATTTT. This sequence encodes CASSDRLGTDTQYF.

A word on this clone: Other nucleotide sequences from this sample produce the same CDR3. The gene calls are TRBV5-1 and TRBJ2-5, with D maybe TRBD2 (6 bases). This CDR3 has 14 residues. Trimming pared 0 bases from V and 2 bases from J, leaving 8 bases between. CDR1 and CDR2 (germline): SGHRS, YFSETQ. The CDR3 protein is CASSLAGSQETQYF. The CDR3 nucleotides are TGCGCCAGCAGCTTGGCCGGGAGTCAAGAGACCCAGTACTTC. Full variable domain (rest looked up from reference TRBV5-1 and TRBJ2-5): KAGVTQTPRYLIKTRGQQVTLSCSPISGHRSVSWYQQTPGQGLQFLFEYFSETQRNKGNFPGRFSGRQFSNSRSEMNVSTLELGDSALYLCASSLAGSQETQYFGPGTRLLVL.

Concerning this clone itself: Other DNA sequences in this sample translate to the same CDR3. The chain is built from TRBV28 and TRBJ2-5, with TRBD2 identical over 14 bases. After removal of 5 bases from V and 5 bases from J, the junction contained 4 bases not matched to a gene. CDR1 and CDR2 from the germline V gene are MDHEN and SYDVKM. The CDR3 has 15 residues. The DNA for the CDR3 is TGTGCCAGCAGTCCCCGACTAGCGGGAGGGGAGACCCAGTACTTC. Translated, it gives CASSPRLAGGETQYF.

This chain connects TRBV28 to TRBJ1-2; tentatively, D is TRBD1 (6 bases). Trimming removed 7 bases at V and 4 bases at J, with 13 bases between. Per the germline V gene, CDR1 is MDHEN and CDR2 is SYDVKM. The CDR3 has 13 residues. CDR3 in DNA: TGTGCCAGCATAGGGGCAGGGGCCTATGGCTACACCTTC. This translates into CASIGAGAYGYTF.

The chain has TRBV5-1 and TRBJ2-2, with TRBD2 identical over 9 bases. The CDR3 is 16 residues long. CDR1 is SGHRS and CDR2 is YFSETQ in the germline V gene. After removal of 2 bases from V and 4 bases from J, the junction contained 6 bases not matched to a gene. The CDR3 region is CASSLSQLAGTGELFF. For the CDR3, the DNA is TGCGCCAGCAGCTTATCGCAACTAGCGGGCACCGGGGAGCTGTTTTTT. Drawing the rest from reference TRBV5-1 and TRBJ2-2, the complete variable domain is KAGVTQTPRYLIKTRGQQVTLSCSPISGHRSVSWYQQTPGQGLQFLFEYFSETQRNKGNFPGRFSGRQFSNSRSEMNVSTLELGDSALYLCASSLSQLAGTGELFFGEGSRLTVL.

The J gene is TRBJ1-4, the V gene TRBV27; unclear D gene. Germline V gene lookup returns CDR1 MNHEY and CDR2 SMNVEV (reference sequence). V lost 6 bases and J lost 2, with 10 bases in between. CDR3 length equals 14 residues. The CDR3 loop is CASRKVETNEKLFF. For the CDR3, the DNA is TGTGCCAGCAGAAAGGTTGAGACTAATGAAAAACTGTTTTTT.

The gene calls are TRBV19 and TRBJ2-1, with 8 positions matching TRBD2. Germline loops: CDR1 LNHDA, CDR2 SQIVND (reference sequence). J gave up 5 bases and V 3 bases, and 3 bases lay outside the gene matches. The CDR3 has 14 residues. The CDR3 sequence: CASSIRAGDNEQFF. The CDR3 DNA reads as TGTGCCAGTAGTATCAGAGCGGGAGACAATGAGCAGTTCTTC.

This clone occurred once. The chain employs TRBV19 and TRBJ2-5; D may be TRBD1 or TRBD2 (5 bases each). Germline V gene sequence: CDR1 LNHDA, CDR2 SQIVND (reference sequence). CDR3 length: 15 residues. V lost 4 bases and J 5 bases, leaving 17 bases between the germline ends. The CDR3 loop reads CASSNMGDFRETQYF. As DNA, the CDR3 is TGTGCCAGTAGTAACATGGGGGATTTTCGGGAGACCCAGTACTTC.

The chain recombines TRBV4-2 with TRBJ2-3, with TRBD2 identical over 10 bases. Looked up from germline, CDR1 is LGHNA and CDR2 is YNFKEQ. V lost 2 bases, J lost 1 base, and 9 bases stayed unmatched. The CDR3 covers 18 residues. This chain's CDR3 is CASSQPKGLAGGTDTQYF. The CDR3 bases are TGTGCCAGCAGCCAACCTAAAGGGCTAGCGGGGGGCACAGATACGCAGTATTTT.

As regards this clone: The same CDR3 arises from other DNA sequences in this sample as well. The chain combines TRBV12-5 with TRBJ1-1, with TRBD1 matching 10 bases. V shed 3 bases, J shed 3 bases, and the junction held 1 base outside the gene matches. The CDR3 extends over 14 amino acids. Germline V lookup: CDR1 LGHNT, CDR2 FRNRAP. The CDR3 region is CASGLGQGDTEAFF. CDR3 bases: TGTGCTAGTGGTTTAGGACAGGGGGACACTGAAGCTTTCTTT.

The chain links TRBV5-1 to TRBJ1-5; D remains unclear. Germline CDR1 reads SGHRS; CDR2 reads YFSETQ. The length of the CDR3 is 13 residues. Between the trimmed V and J ends, which lost 2 bases and 4 bases, there was a span of 7 bases. In DNA form, the CDR3 reads TGCGCCAGCAGCTTAAATGAAAATCAGCCCCAGCATTTT. Its translation: CASSLNENQPQHF.

CDR3 sequence reads: CASSFPGGGNRGRDYGYTF. The DNA for the CDR3 is TGTGCCAGCAGCTTTCCCGGTGGGGGGAACAGGGGGCGCGACTATGGCTACACCTTC. V usage is TRBV11-2 and J usage is TRBJ1-2; TRBD1 agrees at 9 bases. CDR1 is SGHAT, CDR2 FQNNGV, per germline. The CDR3 runs to 19 residues. Unmatched junction bases numbered 17, after V lost 3 bases and J lost 3 bases.

Regarding this clone: The sample carries other DNA sequences with the same CDR3. The chain recombines TRBV9 with TRBJ2-3; 12 bases line up with TRBD2. The trim removed 0 bases at V and 4 bases at J, leaving 0 bases unmatched. The germline V gene has CDR1 SGDLS and CDR2 YYNGEE. This CDR3 region has 15 residues. Here the CDR3 DNA reads TGTGCCAGCAGCGTAGGACTAGCGGGAGCAGATACGCAGTATTTT. Amino acid sequence: CASSVGLAGADTQYF.

The chain has TRBV4-2 and TRBJ2-2; 7 bases align to TRBD2. The CDR3 consists of 16 residues. Per the germline V gene, CDR1 is LGHNA and CDR2 is YNFKEQ. Germline trimming cut 0 bases from V and 4 bases from J; bases unmatched to any gene: 5. This CDR3 reads CASSQEVRELTGELFF. The CDR3 DNA sequence: TGTGCCAGCAGCCAAGAGGTGCGGGAGCTCACCGGGGAGCTGTTTTTT.

The chain carries TRBV7-8 and TRBJ2-2; perhaps TRBD2 as D (6 bases). Germline CDR1 is SGHVS and CDR2 is FQNEAQ. CDR3 length: 16 amino acids. Between the trimmed V and J ends, which lost 3 bases and 6 bases, there was a span of 17 bases. Here the CDR3 reads CASSFSSALFPGELFF. CDR3 DNA sequence: TGTGCCAGCAGCTTTTCTAGCGCCCTCTTCCCCGGGGAGCTGTTTTTT. Drawing the rest from reference TRBV7-8 and TRBJ2-2, the complete variable domain is GAGVSQSPRYKVAKRGQDVALRCDPISGHVSLFWYQQALGQGPEFLTYFQNEAQLDKSGLPSDRFFAERPEGSVSTLKIQRTQQEDSAVYLCASSFSSALFPGELFFGEGSRLTVL.

The chain combines TRBV30 with TRBJ2-1; TRBD2 might be the D (5 bases). The V gene's germline CDR1 is GTSNPN and CDR2 SVGIG (reference sequence). Trimming left V 4 bases short and J 7 bases short, with 17 bases between. The CDR3 is made up of 14 amino acids. CDR3 nucleotide sequence: TGTGCCTGGACCACTGGCGCGGGTGGGAATGAGCAGTTCTTC. It specifies CAWTTGAGGNEQFF.

A note on this clone: Other DNA sequences from this sample encode an identical CDR3 as well. The chain combines TRBV9 with TRBJ2-4; no clear D gene. Germline CDR1 reads SGDLS; CDR2 reads YYNGEE. V gave up 0 bases and J gave up 1 base, with 5 bases separating them. There are 14 residues in the CDR3. CDR3 nucleotides: TGTGCCAGCAGCGTAGGAGGCGCCAAAAACATTCAGTACTTC. This sequence encodes CASSVGGAKNIQYF. Filled out from reference TRBV9 and TRBJ2-4, the complete variable domain reads DSGVTQTPKHLITATGQRVTLRCSPRSGDLSVYWYQQSLDQGLQFLIQYYNGEERAKGNILERFSAQQFPDLHSELNLSSLELGDSALYFCASSVGGAKNIQYFGAGTRLSVL.

This chain joins TRBV2 and TRBJ2-7, with TRBD2 as a possible D gene (6 bases). V was trimmed by 11 bases and J by 3 bases, leaving 23 bases between them. Germline values: CDR1 SNHLY, CDR2 FYNNEI. The CDR3 is 15 residues long. DNA of the CDR3: TGTGCCGCCTTGTCCGGGAGTAAAATCGGCTACGAGCAGTACTTC. This translates into CAALSGSKIGYEQYF. Looking up the rest from reference TRBV2 and TRBJ2-7 gives the full variable domain: EPEVTQTPSHQVTQMGQEVILRCVPISNHLYFYWYRQILGQKVEFLVSFYNNEISEKSEIFDDQFSVERPDGSNFTLKIRSTKLEDSAMYFCAALSGSKIGYEQYFGPGTRLTVT.

This clone showed up just once. This sequence joins TRBV14 and TRBJ2-1; D assignment may be TRBD1 or TRBD2 (5 bases each). Trimming shortened V by 3 bases and J by 7 bases, and 19 bases separated the two germline ends. CDR1 is SGHDN and CDR2 is FVKESK in the germline V gene. The CDR3 has 16 residues. The DNA for the CDR3 is TGTGCCAGCAGCCAGGTATTTCCGGGAAGGGGAAATGAGCAGTTCTTC. Amino acids: CASSQVFPGRGNEQFF.

This rearrangement joins TRBV5-6 to TRBJ1-4; TRBD1 aligns across 8 bases. J gave up 5 bases and V 3 bases, and 6 bases lay outside the gene matches. The CDR3 runs 15 residues. Per germline, CDR1 SGHDT and CDR2 YYEEEE. The CDR3 sequence is CASSSQGVSNEKLFF. CDR3 nucleotides: TGTGCCAGCAGCTCACAGGGGGTGTCAAATGAAAAACTGTTTTTT.

The V and J genes are TRBV27 and TRBJ1-2, with TRBD1 matching 7 bases. Per germline, CDR1 MNHEY and CDR2 SMNVEV (reference sequence). This CDR3 spans 17 amino acids. With V trimmed by 7 bases and J by 1 base, 15 bases remained unmatched. CDR3 in amino acids: CASKKGGGRTNNYGYTF. Here the CDR3 DNA reads TGTGCCAGCAAAAAAGGAGGGGGCCGTACTAATAACTATGGCTACACCTTC.

J is TRBJ2-7 and V is TRBV5-1; 13 bases match TRBD2. Unmatched junction bases numbered 7, after V lost 2 bases and J lost 2 bases. The CDR3 extends over 17 amino acids. In germline, CDR1 is SGHRS, CDR2 YFSETQ. CDR3 sequence (DNA): TGCGCCAGCAGCTTAAGGACTAGCGGGAGCGGGACCTACGAGCAGTACTTC. Its translation: CASSLRTSGSGTYEQYF.

A note on this clone: At the DNA level, this CDR3 is encoded by other sequences in the same sample as well. The chain combines TRBV7-9 with TRBJ2-7; D gene ambiguous. CDR3 length: 14 residues. The V end lost 3 bases, the J end lost 0 bases, and 9 bases lay between the germline ends. The germline CDR1 and CDR2 sequences are SEHNR and FQNEAQ (reference sequence). The CDR3 coding sequence is TGTGCCAGCAGCTTGCGAGACCTCTCCTACGAGCAGTACTTC. This codes for CASSLRDLSYEQYF. The full variable domain, in which reference TRBV7-9 and TRBJ2-7 provide the parts outside the CDR3, is DTGVSQNPRHKITKRGQNVTFRCDPISEHNRLYWYRQTLGQGPEFLTYFQNEAQLEKSRLLSDRFSAERPKGSFSTLEIQRTEQGDSAMYLCASSLRDLSYEQYFGPGTRLTVT.

The chain links TRBV9 to TRBJ1-3, with D maybe TRBD1 (5 bases). The ends were cut back, 4 bases at V and 1 base at J, with 12 bases in the middle. The CDR3 extends over 15 amino acids. Germline V lookup: CDR1 SGDLS, CDR2 YYNGEE. The CDR3 is CASSRDSYSGNTIYF. The CDR3 DNA reads TGTGCCAGCAGCCGAGACAGCTATTCTGGAAACACCATATATTTT.

The chain employs TRBV6-1 and TRBJ1-3, with a weak D call TRBD1 (6 bases). The CDR3 sequence is 18 residues long. V was clipped by 2 bases and J by 0 bases, with 17 bases between them. Germline-derived CDR1 and CDR2 are MNHNS and SASEGT. CDR3 in amino acids: CASSESVGTLFSGNTIYF. In DNA form, the CDR3 reads TGTGCCAGCAGTGAATCCGTGGGGACACTGTTCTCTGGAAACACCATATATTTT.

V usage is TRBV5-1 and J usage is TRBJ1-1; D uncertain. Germline loops: CDR1 SGHRS, CDR2 YFSETQ. The CDR3 totals 15 residues. The V end was cut by 0 bases, the J end by 3 bases, with 12 bases between. In nucleotides, the CDR3 is TGCGCCAGCAGCTTGGAGTCGCTAACGGACACTGAAGCTTTCTTT. Protein: CASSLESLTDTEAFF.